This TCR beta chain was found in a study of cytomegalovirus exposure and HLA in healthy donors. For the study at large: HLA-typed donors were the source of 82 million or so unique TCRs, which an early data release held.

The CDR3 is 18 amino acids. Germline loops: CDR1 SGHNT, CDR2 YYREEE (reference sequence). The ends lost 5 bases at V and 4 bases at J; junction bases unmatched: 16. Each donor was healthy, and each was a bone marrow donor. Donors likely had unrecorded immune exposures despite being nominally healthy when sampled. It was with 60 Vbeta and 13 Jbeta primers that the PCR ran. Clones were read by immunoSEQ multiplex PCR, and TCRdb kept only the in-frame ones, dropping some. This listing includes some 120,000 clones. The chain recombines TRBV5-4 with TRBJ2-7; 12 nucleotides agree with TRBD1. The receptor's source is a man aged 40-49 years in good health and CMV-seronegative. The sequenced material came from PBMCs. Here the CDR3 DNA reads TGTGCCAGCAGTAAACCCGGGACAGGGGGCCTTTCGGTTTACGAGCAGTACTTC. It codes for CASSKPGTGGLSVYEQYF.